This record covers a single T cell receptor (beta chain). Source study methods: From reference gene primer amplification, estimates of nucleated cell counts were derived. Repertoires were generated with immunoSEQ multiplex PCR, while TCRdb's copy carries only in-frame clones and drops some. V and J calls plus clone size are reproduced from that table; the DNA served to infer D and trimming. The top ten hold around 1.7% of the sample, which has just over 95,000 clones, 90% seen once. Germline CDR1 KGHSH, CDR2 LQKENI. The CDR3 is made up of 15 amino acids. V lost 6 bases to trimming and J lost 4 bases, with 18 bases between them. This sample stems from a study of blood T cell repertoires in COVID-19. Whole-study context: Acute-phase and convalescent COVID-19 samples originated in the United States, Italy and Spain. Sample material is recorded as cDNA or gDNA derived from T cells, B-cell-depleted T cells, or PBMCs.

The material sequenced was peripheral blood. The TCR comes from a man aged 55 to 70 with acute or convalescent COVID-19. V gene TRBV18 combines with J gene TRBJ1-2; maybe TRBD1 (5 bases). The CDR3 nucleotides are TGTGCCAGCTCGGTTGATACGGACACCCTCTATGGCTACACCTTC. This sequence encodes CASSVDTDTLYGYTF.